The rows below give T cell receptor beta chains drawn from one sample of a study of blood T cell repertoires in COVID-19. Sequencing was performed with immunoSEQ multiplex PCR; in TCRdb, only in-frame clones are kept and a portion is missing. This table has some 350,000 clones, around 90% appearing once. Sequenced input: peripheral blood. These receptor sequences come from a woman aged 18-35 years who had recovered from COVID-19. The CDR3 runs from the conserved cysteine through the conserved F or W. The D gene is left open where the match is weak. Clone size is stated in some rows and not others, as once, few, many or a class when expanded.

>TRBV28|-|-|TRBJ1-1
CASSWGASEAFF
TGTGCCAGCAGTTGGGGCGCCTCGGAAGCTTTCTTT
>TRBV5-8|TRBD1|-|TRBJ1-3
CASSLQGFYSGNTIYF
TGTGCCAGCAGTTTACAGGGGTTTTACTCTGGAAACACCATATATTTT
>TRBV7-9|-|-|TRBJ2-2
CASSFSLQATGELFF
TGTGCCAGCAGCTTCTCTCTTCAGGCCACCGGGGAGCTGTTTTTT
>TRBV14|TRBD1|-|TRBJ2-1
CASSQDRGRMSNEQFF
TGTGCCAGCAGCCAAGACAGGGGGCGGATGTCGAATGAGCAGTTCTTC
>TRBV28|-|-|TRBJ1-1
CASTSLALNTEAFF
TGTGCCAGCACCTCTTTAGCCTTGAACACTGAAGCTTTCTTT
>TRBV5-6|TRBD2|-|TRBJ2-1
CASSYPGLAPREQFF
TGTGCCAGCAGTTATCCGGGACTAGCCCCCCGGGAGCAGTTCTTC
>TRBV6-6|TRBD1|-|TRBJ1-1
CASSYSTGGDEAFF
TGTGCCAGCAGTTACTCTACAGGGGGCGATGAAGCTTTCTTT
>TRBV18|-|-|TRBJ1-1
CASSPGNRWGINTEAFF
TGTGCCAGCTCACCAGGTAACCGGTGGGGCATTAACACTGAAGCTTTCTTT
>TRBV4-3|-|-|TRBJ2-3
CASSQAGTSTDTQYF
TGCGCCAGCAGTCAAGCAGGGACTAGCACAGATACGCAGTATTTT
>TRBV7-2|TRBD1|-|TRBJ1-2
CASSLGTGVLYGYTF
TGTGCCAGCAGCTTAGGGACAGGGGTCCTCTATGGCTACACCTTC
>TRBV20-1|-|-|TRBJ2-1
CSASGGAGRFNEQFF
TGCAGTGCTAGTGGCGGCGCGGGGAGATTCAATGAGCAGTTCTTC
>TRBV7-2|TRBD1|-|TRBJ1-1
CASRKKGAPNTEAFF
TGTGCCAGCAGGAAGAAGGGGGCTCCGAACACTGAAGCTTTCTTT
>TRBV24-1|TRBD1|-|TRBJ1-1
CATSDVTGSPAFF
TGTGCCACCAGTGACGTGACAGGGTCCCCAGCTTTCTTT
>TRBV11-2|-|-|TRBJ1-1
CASSLVSDTEAFF
TGTGCCAGCAGCTTAGTGTCAGACACTGAAGCTTTCTTT
>TRBV25-1|-|-|TRBJ1-1
CASSWGGGAFF
TGTGCCAGCAGCTGGGGGGGTGGGGCTTTCTTT
>TRBV6-1|-|-|TRBJ1-1
CASSLTGLNTEAFF
TGTGCCAGCAGTCTCACAGGGCTGAACACTGAAGCTTTCTTT
>TRBV6-2/TRBV6-3|-|once|TRBJ2-5
CASSNPPPSGRADRVRETQYF
TGTGCCAGCAGTAACCCCCCTCCCTCTGGCAGGGCAGATAGGGTTAGGGAGACCCAGTACTTC
>TRBV6-2/TRBV6-3|-|few|TRBJ2-5
CASSYLEQETQYF
TGTGCCAGCAGTTACCTGGAGCAAGAGACCCAGTACTTC
>TRBV7-9|-|-|TRBJ2-3
CASSLGSAGDTQYF
TGTGCCAGCAGCTTAGGGTCAGCGGGAGATACGCAGTATTTT
>TRBV9|-|once|TRBJ2-2
CASSVRTSTGELFF
TGTGCCAGCAGCGTCCGCACTAGCACCGGGGAGCTGTTTTTT
>TRBV30|-|once|TRBJ2-2
CAWSVLVHTGELFF
TGTGCCTGGAGTGTACTGGTCCACACCGGGGAGCTGTTTTTT
>TRBV12-3/TRBV12-4|TRBD2|-|TRBJ2-1
CASSQTSGNEQFF
TGTGCCAGCAGTCAAACTAGCGGGAATGAGCAGTTCTTC
>TRBV19|-|-|TRBJ2-1
CASSRDSGDYNEQFF
TGTGCCAGTAGCCGGGATAGCGGAGACTACAATGAGCAGTTCTTC
>TRBV5-1|-|once|TRBJ1-2
CASRARAGPGYYGYTF
TGCGCCAGCCGAGCCAGAGCGGGCCCCGGATACTATGGCTACACCTTC
>TRBV2|TRBD2|-|TRBJ2-4
CASSEALRAGAKNIQYF
TGTGCCAGCAGTGAAGCGCTTCGAGCGGGGGCCAAAAACATTCAGTACTTC
>TRBV29-1|-|-|TRBJ2-1
CSVERGTPNEQFF
TGCAGCGTTGAAAGGGGAACTCCGAATGAGCAGTTCTTC
>TRBV7-9|-|-|TRBJ1-1
CASSFLSF
TGTGCCAGCAGCTTCCTTTCCTTT
>TRBV19|-|-|TRBJ2-1
CASSIEARSYNEQFF
TGTGCCAGTAGTATAGAGGCTAGGTCCTACAATGAGCAGTTCTTC
>TRBV12-5|-|once|TRBJ1-4
CASGLTAVNEKLFF
TGTGCTAGTGGACTGACGGCGGTTAATGAAAAACTGTTTTTT
>TRBV6-5|TRBD1|-|TRBJ1-3
CASRDQGVAGNTIYF
TGTGCCAGCAGGGACCAGGGGGTAGCTGGAAACACCATATATTTT
>TRBV27|TRBD1|-|TRBJ1-4
CASRETGGGEKLFF
TGTGCCAGCAGGGAGACAGGGGGTGGGGAAAAACTGTTTTTT
>TRBV12-5|TRBD2|-|TRBJ2-3
CASGLVMGLAITDTQYF
TGTGCTAGTGGTTTGGTAATGGGACTAGCTATCACAGATACGCAGTATTTT
>TRBV10-1|-|-|TRBJ1-6
CASSDDRGSPLHF
TGCGCCAGCAGTGACGACCGAGGGTCACCCCTCCACTTT
>TRBV10-2|TRBD2|-|TRBJ2-5
CASGLAGAETQYF
TGCGCCAGTGGACTAGCGGGAGCGGAGACCCAGTACTTC
>TRBV18|TRBD1|-|TRBJ1-2
CASSPRKGADSGYTF
TGTGCCAGCTCACCCCGAAAGGGGGCGGACTCTGGCTACACCTTC
>TRBV7-9|-|once|TRBJ2-2
CASRIIGGNTGELFF
TGTGCCAGCAGAATAATTGGAGGGAACACCGGGGAGCTGTTTTTT
>TRBV10-3|-|-|TRBJ2-1
CAISALKPSYNEQFF
TGTGCCATCAGTGCCCTCAAGCCCTCCTACAATGAGCAGTTCTTC
>TRBV29-1|-|-|TRBJ1-2
CSVAQIYGYTF
TGCAGCGTTGCACAGATCTATGGCTACACCTTC
>TRBV6-5|TRBD1|-|TRBJ2-2
CASRGTGGTGELFF
TGTGCCAGCAGAGGGACAGGGGGCACCGGGGAGCTGTTTTTT
>TRBV7-2|-|-|TRBJ2-2
CASRDYNTGELFF
TGTGCCAGCAGGGACTATAACACCGGGGAGCTGTTTTTT
>TRBV19|-|-|TRBJ1-1
CASSVATGANTEAFF
TGTGCCAGTAGTGTCGCGACGGGAGCGAACACTGAAGCTTTCTTT
>TRBV18|TRBD1|-|TRBJ2-1
CASRRTGGFDEQFF
TGTGCCAGCCGAAGGACAGGTGGGTTTGATGAGCAGTTCTTC
>TRBV27|TRBD1|few|TRBJ1-2
CASSLSDRGRPHGYTF
TGTGCCAGCAGTTTATCCGACAGGGGGCGGCCTCATGGCTACACCTTC
>TRBV12-3/TRBV12-4|-|-|TRBJ1-2
CASPYYGYTF
TGTGCCAGCCCTTACTATGGCTACACCTTC
>TRBV27|-|-|TRBJ1-5
CASSLYGGYQPQHF
TGTGCCAGCAGTTTATACGGAGGCTATCAGCCCCAGCATTTT
>TRBV6-5|-|-|TRBJ1-2
CAAGIGRHGYTF
TGTGCCGCCGGTATCGGTCGTCATGGCTACACCTTC
>TRBV5-1|-|few|TRBJ2-3
CASSLAGWSTDTQYF
TGCGCCAGCAGCTTGGCCGGTTGGAGCACAGATACGCAGTATTTT
>TRBV7-2|-|-|TRBJ1-2
CASSFSRSYGYTF
TGTGCCAGCAGCTTTTCAAGGAGCTATGGCTACACCTTC
>TRBV20-1|-|-|TRBJ2-2
CSAETRGELFF
TGCAGTGCTGAAACTAGAGGGGAGCTGTTTTTT
>TRBV5-8|TRBD1|-|TRBJ2-1
CASSLGQGAQNEQFF
TGTGCCAGCAGCTTGGGGCAGGGGGCACAAAATGAGCAGTTCTTC
>TRBV27|-|-|TRBJ1-6
CASSPGQTYNSPLHF
TGTGCCAGCAGCCCCGGACAGACCTATAATTCACCCCTCCACTTT
>TRBV15|-|once|TRBJ2-5
CATSLVPRETQYF
TGTGCCACCAGCTTAGTCCCCCGAGAGACCCAGTACTTC
>TRBV25-1|-|-|TRBJ1-1
CASSRQWSAFF
TGTGCCAGCTCCAGACAGTGGTCTGCTTTCTTT
>TRBV11-3|TRBD2|-|TRBJ2-1
CASSFPTSGRSYNEQFF
TGTGCCAGCAGCTTCCCGACTAGCGGGAGATCCTACAATGAGCAGTTCTTC
>TRBV20-1|-|-|TRBJ1-4
CSASPTGMDEKLFF
TGCAGTGCTAGTCCGACAGGAATGGATGAAAAACTGTTTTTT